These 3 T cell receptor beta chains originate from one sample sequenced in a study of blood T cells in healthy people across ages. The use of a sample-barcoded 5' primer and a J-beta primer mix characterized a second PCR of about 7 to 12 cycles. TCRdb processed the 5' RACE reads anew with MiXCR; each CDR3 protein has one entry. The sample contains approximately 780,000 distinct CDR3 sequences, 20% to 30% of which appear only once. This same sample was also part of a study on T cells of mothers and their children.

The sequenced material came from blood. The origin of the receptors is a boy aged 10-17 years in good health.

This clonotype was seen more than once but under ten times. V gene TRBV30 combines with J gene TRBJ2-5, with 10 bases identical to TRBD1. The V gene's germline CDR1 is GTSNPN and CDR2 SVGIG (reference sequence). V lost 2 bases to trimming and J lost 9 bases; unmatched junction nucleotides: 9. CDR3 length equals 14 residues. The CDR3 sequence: CAWSQGTGDGAQYF. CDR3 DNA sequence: TGTGCCTGGAGTCAGGGGACAGGGGATGGGGCCCAGTACTTC. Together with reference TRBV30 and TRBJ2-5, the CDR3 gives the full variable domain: SQTIHQWPATLVQPVGSPLSLECTVEGTSNPNLYWYRQAAGRGLQLLFYSVGIGQISSEVPQNLSASRPQDRQFILSSKKLLLSDSGFYLCAWSQGTGDGAQYFGPGTRLLVL.

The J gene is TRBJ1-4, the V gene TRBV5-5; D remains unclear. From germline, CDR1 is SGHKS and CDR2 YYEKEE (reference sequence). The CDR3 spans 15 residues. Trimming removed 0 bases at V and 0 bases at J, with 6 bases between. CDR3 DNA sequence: TGTGCCAGCAGCTTGGTGGCGGCAACTAATGAAAAACTGTTTTTT. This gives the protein CASSLVAATNEKLFF.

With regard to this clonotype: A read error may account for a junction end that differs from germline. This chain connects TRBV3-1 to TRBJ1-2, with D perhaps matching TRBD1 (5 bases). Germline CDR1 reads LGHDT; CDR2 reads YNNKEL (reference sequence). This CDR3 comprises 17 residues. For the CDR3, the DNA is TGTGCCAGCGGCCAGCTTTTTCCCCGACAGAGCGCTCGAGGCTACACCTTC. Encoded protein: CASGQLFPRQSARGYTF.